The present T cell receptor beta chain was sequenced within a study of blood T cells in healthy people across ages. The ends lost 1 base at V and 4 bases at J; junction bases unmatched: 21. The CDR3 covers 19 residues. Germline V gene sequence: CDR1 DFQATT, CDR2 SNEGSKA (reference sequence). The authors ran a second PCR of about 6 to 11 cycles using a sample-barcoded 5' primer and a J-beta primer mix. Every cDNA was tagged by a template-switch adaptor with 12 random nucleotides. TCRdb re-called the 5' RACE reads through MiXCR, storing one row per CDR3 protein. The repertoire holds about a million distinct CDR3 sequences, approximately 50% seen once, with about 20% in the top ten.

This TCR derives from a woman aged 55-69 years in good health. The chain recombines TRBV20-1 with TRBJ2-5, with TRBD1 identical over 7 bases. The sequenced sample consisted of blood. CDR3 protein: CSARAPEWDSETPTETQYF. DNA of the CDR3: TGCAGTGCTAGAGCCCCCGAGTGGGACAGCGAGACCCCCACAGAGACCCAGTACTTC.